The 20 T cell receptor beta chains presented below share a single source sample, sequenced in a study of cytomegalovirus exposure and HLA in healthy donors (dated by TCRdb to 2015 to 2018). Preparation of the library involved the immunoSEQ multiplex PCR assay. As stored in TCRdb, this immuneACCESS dataset retains in-frame rearrangements with V and J assigned. A fraction of the clones does not appear; measured against another copy, unresolved V genes explain less than half of the discrepancy, and the remainder lacks a known reason. The table for this sample lists about 130,000 clones; 88% of them were counted only once. 1.4% to 1.5% of the sample is in the top ten clones. What was sequenced was PBMCs. The source of these receptors is a man aged 25 to 40 in good health and CMV-seronegative.

This chain connects TRBV9 to TRBJ2-7, with 11 bases aligning to TRBD2. The ends lost 2 bases at V and 2 bases at J; junction bases unmatched: 3. CDR3 length equals 15 residues. Per the germline V gene, CDR1 is SGDLS and CDR2 is YYNGEE. CDR3 in amino acids: CASSVVAGGPYEQYF. CDR3 nucleotide sequence: TGTGCCAGCAGCGTCGTAGCGGGAGGGCCCTACGAGCAGTACTTC.

This clone is a singleton in its sample. CDR3: CASSQGLPRDTQYF. As DNA, the CDR3 is TGTGCCAGCAGTCAAGGACTACCCCGGGATACGCAGTATTTT. The rearrangement links TRBV2 to TRBJ2-3; perhaps TRBD2 as D (6 bases). This CDR3 has 14 amino acids. Between the trimmed V and J ends, which lost 5 bases and 6 bases, there was a span of 15 bases. Germline V gene data show CDR1 as SNHLY and CDR2 as FYNNEI.

The genes are TRBV19 and TRBJ2-2; D possibly corresponds to TRBD1 (5 bases). This CDR3 region has 11 residues. The V end lost 9 bases, the J end lost 8 bases, and 10 bases lay between the germline ends. Germline CDR1 reads LNHDA; CDR2 reads SQIVND (reference sequence). CDR3 DNA sequence: TGTGCCAGCCACAGGAAAGGGGAGCTGTTTTTT. Protein sequence: CASHRKGELFF. Combining the CDR3 with reference TRBV19 and TRBJ2-2 gives the whole variable domain DGGITQSPKYLFRKEGQNVTLSCEQNLNHDAMYWYRQDPGQGLRLIYYSQIVNDFQKGDIAEGYSVSREKKESFPLTVTSAQKNPTAFYLCASHRKGELFFGEGSRLTVL.

This clone is a singleton in its sample. This rearrangement joins TRBV2 to TRBJ2-7; 11 nucleotides match TRBD1. The germline V gene has CDR1 SNHLY and CDR2 FYNNEI. CDR3 length: 15 residues. With V trimmed by 4 bases and J by 4 bases, 6 bases remained unmatched. The CDR3 DNA is TGTGCCAGCAGTGTAGCCGGGACAGGGGGGTACGAGCAGTACTTC. Translating it yields CASSVAGTGGYEQYF. Using reference TRBV2 and TRBJ2-7 for the parts outside the CDR3, the full variable domain is EPEVTQTPSHQVTQMGQEVILRCVPISNHLYFYWYRQILGQKVEFLVSFYNNEISEKSEIFDDQFSVERPDGSNFTLKIRSTKLEDSAMYFCASSVAGTGGYEQYFGPGTRLTVT.

The chain recombines TRBV30 with TRBJ1-2; D gene unclear. V was clipped by 0 bases and J by 5 bases, with 16 bases between them. This CDR3 spans 15 amino acids. Germline V gene sequence: CDR1 GTSNPN, CDR2 SVGIG (reference sequence). The CDR3 here is CAWSVQAGYFYGYTF. The CDR3 nucleotides read TGTGCCTGGAGTGTACAAGCAGGATATTTTTATGGCTACACCTTC.

V gene TRBV9 combines with J gene TRBJ2-1, with a tentative D call TRBD1 (6 bases). The V end lost 3 bases, the J end lost 3 bases, and 13 bases lay between the germline ends. Germline CDR1 and CDR2: SGDLS and YYNGEE. The CDR3 is 15 amino acids. This CDR3 reads CASSDRVGSYNEQFF. In nucleotides, the CDR3 is TGTGCCAGCAGCGACAGGGTAGGAAGCTACAATGAGCAGTTCTTC. The variable domain in full, completed from reference TRBV9 and TRBJ2-1, reads DSGVTQTPKHLITATGQRVTLRCSPRSGDLSVYWYQQSLDQGLQFLIQYYNGEERAKGNILERFSAQQFPDLHSELNLSSLELGDSALYFCASSDRVGSYNEQFFGPGTRLTVL.

This clone was detected a few times. Other DNA sequences of this sample code for an identical CDR3. The chain is built from TRBV2 and TRBJ2-5, with 8 bases aligning to TRBD2. Germline CDR1 and CDR2: SNHLY and FYNNEI. The CDR3 runs to 15 residues. Trimming cost V 4 bases and J 1 base; bases outside gene matches: 5. The CDR3 DNA is TGTGCCAGCAGTGGTCAGCGGGGGCCCCAAGAGACCCAGTACTTC. Its protein product is CASSGQRGPQETQYF.

The genes are TRBV5-1 and TRBJ2-5; 10 positions match TRBD2. The CDR3 totals 16 residues. Per the germline V gene, CDR1 is SGHRS and CDR2 is YFSETQ. After removal of 0 bases from V and 4 bases from J, the junction contained 6 bases not matched to a gene. CDR3 sequence (DNA): TGCGCCAGCAGCTTGGCCCTAGCGGGAGTTCCAGAGACCCAGTACTTC. Translated, it gives CASSLALAGVPETQYF.

The chain links TRBV7-2 to TRBJ1-2, with a possible D match to TRBD1 (6 bases). Trimming removed 4 bases from V and 5 bases from J, with 17 bases in between. The CDR3 covers 15 residues. Germline V gene data show CDR1 as SGHTA and CDR2 as FQGNSA. CDR3 DNA sequence: TGTGCCAGCAGCTCGTCTCGGGGGGGCAGGTATGGCTACACCTTC. Translated: CASSSSRGGRYGYTF. Together with reference TRBV7-2 and TRBJ1-2, the CDR3 gives the full variable domain: GAGVSQSPSNKVTEKGKDVELRCDPISGHTALYWYRQSLGQGLEFLIYFQGNSAPDKSGLPSDRFSAERTGGSVSTLTIQRTQQEDSAVYLCASSSSRGGRYGYTFGSGTRLTVV.

V gene TRBV2 combines with J gene TRBJ1-1, with D perhaps matching TRBD1 (6 bases). The V gene's germline CDR1 is SNHLY and CDR2 FYNNEI. With 6 bases removed from V and 8 bases from J, the gap between germline ends came to 10 bases. This CDR3 has 11 residues. CDR3 residues: CASSPGTEAFF. The CDR3 DNA follows: TGTGCCAGCAGCCCCGGGACAGAAGCTTTCTTT. Looking up the rest from reference TRBV2 and TRBJ1-1 gives the full variable domain: EPEVTQTPSHQVTQMGQEVILRCVPISNHLYFYWYRQILGQKVEFLVSFYNNEISEKSEIFDDQFSVERPDGSNFTLKIRSTKLEDSAMYFCASSPGTEAFFGQGTRLTVV.

This clone was counted between two and nine times. The CDR3 spells CASSGGSADTQYF. CDR3 bases: TGTGCCAGCAGCGGCGGGAGCGCAGATACGCAGTATTTT. This rearrangement joins TRBV9 to TRBJ2-3; 7 bases line up with TRBD2. V shed 3 bases and J 4 bases; nucleotides not matched to a gene: 2. The length of the CDR3 is 13 residues. Germline CDR1 reads SGDLS; CDR2 reads YYNGEE.

With respect to this clone: Germline is not matched at one junction end, which may reflect a read error. This rearrangement joins TRBV29-1 to TRBJ2-7, with 11 bases identical to TRBD2. Germline V gives CDR1 SQVTM, CDR2 ANQGSEA. This CDR3 spans 13 amino acids. CDR3 sequence (DNA): TGCAGCTTTGAAACTAGCGGGAGTAACGAGCAGTACTTC. The encoded protein is CSFETSGSNEQYF.

The chain couples TRBV4-1 to TRBJ2-7; 9 positions agree with TRBD1. The length of the CDR3 is 15 residues. Trimming at V came to 3 bases and at J to 2 bases, leaving 5 bases not matched to a gene. Germline loops: CDR1 MGHRA, CDR2 YSYEKL. The CDR3 reads CASSHPGQGPYEQYF. The DNA of the CDR3 is TGCGCCAGCAGCCACCCGGGACAGGGTCCCTACGAGCAGTACTTC.

This clone was observed a single time. In the same sample, other DNA sequences code for this CDR3. This chain links TRBV27 with TRBJ1-2; tentative D call: TRBD1 (5 bases). V lost 2 bases and J lost 2, with 6 bases in between. Germline CDR1 and CDR2: MNHEY and SMNVEV (reference sequence). The CDR3 runs to 13 residues. The CDR3 sequence is CASSLQGNYGYTF. DNA for the CDR3: TGTGCCAGCAGTTTACAGGGAAACTATGGCTACACCTTC.

DNA for the CDR3: TGTGCCAGCAGCTTGGTGGATCCGCGAGGTCGGGGCTACACCTTC. Protein product: CASSLVDPRGRGYTF. The chain carries TRBV6-6 and TRBJ1-2; D remains unclear. Germline values: CDR1 MNHNY, CDR2 SVGAGI (reference sequence). This CDR3 is built from 15 residues. With 6 bases removed from V and 8 bases from J, the gap between germline ends came to 22 bases.

This clone was detected only once. The J gene is TRBJ2-4, the V gene TRBV5-1, with 9 positions matching TRBD1. The CDR3 runs 18 residues. CDR1 is SGHRS, CDR2 YFSETQ, per germline. Germline trimming cut 0 bases from V and 1 base from J; bases unmatched to any gene: 8. The CDR3 sequence: CASSLAETGGSAKNIQYF. The CDR3 DNA reads as TGCGCCAGCAGCTTGGCCGAAACAGGGGGCTCGGCCAAAAACATTCAGTACTTC. Using reference TRBV5-1 and TRBJ2-4 for the parts outside the CDR3, the full variable domain is KAGVTQTPRYLIKTRGQQVTLSCSPISGHRSVSWYQQTPGQGLQFLFEYFSETQRNKGNFPGRFSGRQFSNSRSEMNVSTLELGDSALYLCASSLAETGGSAKNIQYFGAGTRLSVL.

This clone appeared a single time. The CDR3 spells CASSWNGLAGDQETQYF. CDR3 sequence (DNA): TGTGCCAGTAGTTGGAATGGACTAGCGGGAGATCAAGAGACCCAGTACTTC. The chain recombines TRBV19 with TRBJ2-5; 13 bases map to TRBD2. Germline trimming cut 5 bases from V and 2 bases from J; bases unmatched to any gene: 8. The CDR3 sequence is 17 residues long. CDR1 LNHDA and CDR2 SQIVND come from the germline V gene (reference sequence).

This clone was counted once. The chain links TRBV27 to TRBJ2-1, with D possibly TRBD1 on 6 matching bases. Per germline, CDR1 MNHEY and CDR2 SMNVEV (reference sequence). V shed 3 bases and J shed 9 bases, with 12 bases lying between them. The CDR3 is 13 residues long. The CDR3 protein is CASSLAGAGEQFF. CDR3 in DNA: TGTGCCAGCAGTTTGGCAGGGGCGGGTGAGCAGTTCTTC.

The chain employs TRBV6-1 and TRBJ2-1; 12 bases are shared with TRBD2. This CDR3 is built from 15 residues. Per the germline V gene, CDR1 is MNHNS and CDR2 is SASEGT. V trimming: 6 bases; J trimming: 7 bases; junction bases outside the gene matches: 7. CDR3 DNA sequence: TGTGCCAGCAGAAGGACTAGCGGGAATATTAATGAGCAGTTCTTC. Amino acid sequence: CASRRTSGNINEQFF.

This sequence joins TRBV2 and TRBJ2-7; 16 bases are shared with TRBD2. Trimming took 7 bases from V and 4 from J; bases not matched to a gene: 10. From germline, CDR1 is SNHLY and CDR2 FYNNEI. This CDR3 has 17 amino acids. CDR3 sequence (DNA): TGTGCCAGCATCCCGGGACTAGCGGGAGGGCCACGGTACGAGCAGTACTTC. This translates into CASIPGLAGGPRYEQYF.